The clone carrying this T cell receptor (beta chain) appeared once. These data come from a study of blood T cell repertoires in COVID-19. About the research overall: The study drew acute and convalescent COVID-19 samples from the United States, Italy and Spain.

Profiling relied on immunoSEQ multiplex PCR, and the TCRdb table lists in-frame clones only, not all of them. Found here are about 300,000 clones, around 84% of them singletons; the top ten hold over 1.1%. The germline V gene encodes CDR1 SGHTA and CDR2 FQGNSA. This CDR3 is 15 amino acids long. Losses at the gene ends were 5 bases for V and 2 bases for J; bases not matched to a gene: 7. Sequences were obtained from peripheral blood. The receptor was isolated from a human donor with COVID-19, enrolled during active disease. The donor label of this sample is uncertain. The chain has TRBV7-2 and TRBJ2-7; the match to TRBD2 covers 9 bases. CDR3 in amino acids: CASSQAGGRAYEQYF. Written as DNA, the CDR3 is TGTGCCAGCAGCCAGGCGGGCGGGAGGGCCTACGAGCAGTACTTC.